Below, 9 T cell receptor beta chains from the same sample are listed, as sequenced in a study of T cells in Graves' hyperthyroidism and ophthalmopathy. Amplification yielded TCR beta CDR3 regions, with RNA transcripts as the source. When the TCR CDR3 underwent first-round RT-PCR, the HTBI primer set was used. MiXCR was run by TCRdb on the multiplex PCR reads, yielding one entry per CDR3 protein. The data show a few hundred thousand distinct CDR3 sequences, under 60% seen once. The sequenced sample was peripheral blood or thyroid tissue (not recorded which). Every receptor here comes from a woman between 18 and 29 years old with Graves' hyperthyroidism.

This clonotype appeared a single time. The V gene is TRBV7-3, the J gene TRBJ2-2; a weak D match, TRBD1 (5 bases). CDR3 length: 13 residues. V shed 5 bases and J shed 17 bases, with 21 bases lying between them. Germline CDR1 reads SGHTA; CDR2 reads FQGTGA. CDR3 coding DNA: TGTGCCAGCAGCCTATGGACACCGAGAAGCTGTTTTTTT. Protein sequence: CASSLWTPRSCFF.

This clonotype has only a few counts. The chain couples TRBV7-9 to TRBJ2-7; D is ambiguous. The V end lost 0 bases, the J end lost 1 base, and 16 bases lay between the germline ends. The CDR3 length is 17 residues. The V gene's germline CDR1 is SEHNR and CDR2 FQNEAQ (reference sequence). The CDR3 DNA reads as TGTGCCAGCAGCTTAGCGATCAGACTTCTCGAATCCTACGAGCAGTACTTC. Amino acid sequence: CASSLAIRLLESYEQYF.

By share of the sample, this clonotype is medium-sized. J is TRBJ1-1 and V is TRBV25-1; D call uncertain. CDR1 and CDR2 (germline): MGHDK, SYGVNS. The V end lost 3 bases, the J end lost 4 bases, and 9 bases lay between the germline ends. The CDR3 sequence is 13 residues long. CDR3 nucleotide sequence: TGTGCCAGCAGTGAGGCGCCCCTCACTGAAGCTTTCTTT. It specifies CASSEAPLTEAFF.

This clonotype was seen repeatedly, ten times or more. The junction differs from germline at one of its ends, possibly a read error. This chain connects TRBV29-1 to TRBJ2-7; 8 positions agree with TRBD2. The CDR3 extends over 15 amino acids. Germline CDR1 is SQVTM and CDR2 is ANQGSEA. The CDR3 nucleotides are TGCAGCGTTGAGCGAGCGGGAGATCGTTCCTACGAACAGTACTTC. It codes for CSVERAGDRSYEQYF.

The sample holds many counts of this clonotype. The chain carries TRBV7-9 and TRBJ2-6; TRBD2 might be the D (6 bases). The ends were cut back, 7 bases at V and 0 bases at J, with 16 bases in the middle. The CDR3 is 17 amino acids. In germline, CDR1 is SEHNR, CDR2 FQNEAQ (reference sequence). CDR3 in DNA: TGTGCCAGCACCTCGGAGGGCGGAAACTCTGGGGCCAACGTCCTGACTTTC. Translating it yields CASTSEGGNSGANVLTF.

The chain recombines TRBV3-1 with TRBJ1-6; D is possibly TRBD1 (6 bases). V was cut by 0 bases and J by 7 bases, with 19 bases left in between. The germline V gene encodes CDR1 LGHDT and CDR2 YNNKEL (reference sequence). This CDR3 has 18 residues. This chain's CDR3 is CASSQDTAIQGWNSPLHF. CDR3 coding DNA: TGTGCCAGCAGCCAAGATACCGCGATACAGGGCTGGAATTCACCCCTCCACTTT.

The rearrangement joins TRBV29-1 to TRBJ1-5, with 8 positions matching TRBD1. Germline CDR1 is SQVTM and CDR2 is ANQGSEA. The CDR3 extends over 11 amino acids. Trimming cost V 8 bases and J 7 bases; bases outside gene matches: 4. CDR3 sequence (DNA): TGCAGCCAACAGGGGGACCAGCCCCAGCATTTT. This translates into CSQQGDQPQHF.

This clonotype was observed many times. The V gene is TRBV29-1, the J gene TRBJ2-2, with D uncertain. Trimming cost V 0 bases and J 3 bases, with 11 bases left between them. In germline, CDR1 is SQVTM, CDR2 ANQGSEA. The CDR3 loop spans 15 amino acids. CDR3 protein: CSVEEDNRDTGELFF. The CDR3 DNA is TGCAGCGTTGAAGAAGATAACAGAGACACCGGGGAGCTGTTTTTT.

This rearrangement joins TRBV7-7 to TRBJ2-7, with TRBD1 as a possible D gene (6 bases). CDR1 is SSHAT, CDR2 FNYEAQ, per germline (reference sequence). V lost 5 bases, J lost 4 bases, and 18 bases lay in between. The CDR3 has 15 residues. CDR3 coding DNA: TGTGCCAGCAGCGAGCTAGATTGGGGGCAGTACGAGCAGTACTTC. It specifies CASSELDWGQYEQYF. The full variable domain, in which reference TRBV7-7 and TRBJ2-7 provide the parts outside the CDR3, is GAGVSQSPRYKVTKRGQDVTLRCDPISSHATLYWYQQALGQGPEFLTYFNYEAQPDKSGLPSDRFSAERPEGSISTLTIQRTEQRDSAMYRCASSELDWGQYEQYFGPGTRLTVT.